A selection of T cell receptor delta chains follows, all from one sample in a study of gamma-delta T cells after stem cell transplantation. TCRdb called clones anew from the RT-PCR reads with CATT. Among 2,500 to 3,000 delta-chain clones listed, 2% to 3% were seen once. Material for sequencing was gamma-delta T cells. The receptors shown here come from a human donor. It is not recorded whose cells these are; they may come from a transplant donor. Each CDR3 is given with its conserved first and last residue. The D gene is left open where the match is weak. Clone size is given for some rows only: seen once, a few or many times, or a class if the clone is expanded.

d_gene: TRDD3
v_gene: TRDV2
j_gene: TRDJ1
abundance: once
CDR3aa: CACDPLVLGDTRDTDKLIF
CDR3nt: TGTGCCTGTGACCCCCTAGTACTGGGGGATACGCGGGACACCGATAAACTCATCTTT

d_gene: -
v_gene: TRDV2
j_gene: TRDJ1
abundance: medium-sized
CDR3aa: CACDTLGYTDKLIF
CDR3nt: TGTGCCTGTGACACTCTGGGGTACACCGATAAACTCATCTTT

d_gene: TRDD3
v_gene: TRDV2
j_gene: TRDJ1
abundance: few
CDR3aa: CACLLLGDKGPDRMTDKLIF
CDR3nt: TGTGCCTGCCTTCTACTGGGGGATAAGGGACCAGACCGTATGACCGATAAACTCATCTTT

d_gene: TRDD3
v_gene: TRDV2
j_gene: TRDJ1
abundance: medium-sized
CDR3aa: CACDTLGGENDLEGDATDKLIF
CDR3nt: TGTGCCTGTGACACGCTCGGGGGCGAAAACGATCTAGAGGGGGATGCTACCGATAAACTCATCTTT

d_gene: TRDD3
v_gene: TRDV2
j_gene: TRDJ1
abundance: large
CDR3aa: CACDTQGLGDTRRETDKLIF
CDR3nt: TGTGCCTGTGACACCCAGGGGTTGGGGGATACGCGGAGGGAAACCGATAAACTCATCTTT

d_gene: TRDD3
v_gene: TRDV2
j_gene: TRDJ1
abundance: large
CDR3aa: CACDTVLGDPFPYTDKLIF
CDR3nt: TGTGCCTGTGACACCGTACTGGGGGATCCGTTCCCGTACACCGATAAACTCATCTTT

d_gene: TRDD3
v_gene: TRDV2
j_gene: TRDJ1
abundance: -
CDR3aa: CACDILGDTRGYTDKLIF
CDR3nt: TGTGCCTGTGACATTCTGGGGGATACGCGGGGCTACACCGATAAACTCATCTTT

d_gene: TRDD3
v_gene: TRDV2
j_gene: TRDJ1
abundance: medium-sized
CDR3aa: CACDTVLGDTKYTDKLIF
CDR3nt: TGTGCCTGTGACACCGTCCTGGGGGACACCAAGTACACCGATAAACTCATCTTT

d_gene: TRDD3
v_gene: TRDV2
j_gene: TRDJ3
abundance: -
CDR3aa: CACDTLNLGDTSSWDTRQMFF
CDR3nt: TGTGCCTGTGACACCTTAAACCTGGGGGATACCAGCTCCTGGGACACCCGACAGATGTTTTTC

d_gene: -
v_gene: TRDV2
j_gene: TRDJ1
abundance: medium-sized
CDR3aa: CACDLWGSWGDKLIF
CDR3nt: TGTGCCTGTGACCTCTGGGGATCCTGGGGCGATAAACTCATCTTT

d_gene: -
v_gene: TRDV2
j_gene: TRDJ1
abundance: hyperexpanded
CDR3aa: CACDPLPNLLGRTLGNTDKLIF
CDR3nt: TGTGCCTGTGACCCGCTTCCAAATCTGCTGGGTCGAACCCTTGGGAACACCGATAAACTCATCTTT

d_gene: -
v_gene: TRDV2
j_gene: TRDJ1
abundance: large
CDR3aa: CACDTGSLLLGAPVPDKLIF
CDR3nt: TGTGCCTGTGACACAGGGTCTCTTTTGTTGGGGGCCCCCGTACCCGATAAACTCATCTTT

d_gene: TRDD3
v_gene: TRDV2
j_gene: TRDJ1
abundance: medium-sized
CDR3aa: CACALLGDEFDKLIF
CDR3nt: TGTGCCTGTGCCCTACTGGGGGATGAGTTCGATAAACTCATCTTT

d_gene: TRDD3
v_gene: TRDV2
j_gene: TRDJ3
abundance: -
CDR3aa: CACDTAGTGGYSSWDTRQMFF
CDR3nt: TGTGCCTGTGACACCGCCGGTACTGGGGGCTATAGCTCCTGGGACACCCGACAGATGTTTTTC

d_gene: TRDD3
v_gene: TRDV2
j_gene: TRDJ1
abundance: large
CDR3aa: CACDTVIGWGIYPADKLIF
CDR3nt: TGTGCCTGTGACACCGTTATTGGGTGGGGGATTTACCCGGCCGATAAACTCATCTTT

d_gene: -
v_gene: TRDV2
j_gene: TRDJ1
abundance: medium-sized
CDR3aa: CACDFLDTDKLIF
CDR3nt: TGTGCCTGTGACTTTCTGGACACCGATAAACTCATCTTT

d_gene: TRDD3
v_gene: TRDV2
j_gene: TRDJ1
abundance: -
CDR3aa: CACDTVSRRVTGGYVDKLIF
CDR3nt: TGTGCCTGTGACACGGTATCCCGGAGAGTTACTGGGGGATATGTCGATAAACTCATCTTT

d_gene: TRDD3
v_gene: TRDV2
j_gene: TRDJ1
abundance: -
CDR3aa: CACLLLGDIRSTDKLIF
CDR3nt: TGTGCCTGTCTTCTACTGGGGGATATAAGGTCCACCGATAAACTCATCTTT

d_gene: TRDD3
v_gene: TRDV2
j_gene: TRDJ1
abundance: medium-sized
CDR3aa: CACDTLNLGDAQTNKLIF
CDR3nt: TGTGCCTGTGACACCTTAAACCTGGGGGATGCGCAAACCAATAAACTCATCTTT

d_gene: TRDD3
v_gene: TRDV2
j_gene: TRDJ1
abundance: medium-sized
CDR3aa: CACDGLGDDTDKLIF
CDR3nt: TGTGCCTGTGACGGTTTGGGGGATGACACCGATAAACTCATCTTT

d_gene: TRDD3
v_gene: TRDV2
j_gene: TRDJ1
abundance: medium-sized
CDR3aa: CACDPVLGDTGYTDKLIF
CDR3nt: TGTGCCTGTGACCCCGTACTGGGGGATACGGGATACACCGATAAACTCATCTTT

d_gene: TRDD3
v_gene: TRDV2
j_gene: TRDJ2
abundance: medium-sized
CDR3aa: CACDYVLGDTPAQLFF
CDR3nt: TGTGCCTGTGACTACGTACTGGGGGATACGCCTGCACAACTCTTCTTT

d_gene: TRDD3
v_gene: TRDV2
j_gene: TRDJ1
abundance: -
CDR3aa: CACDPLLGDTAAGLIF
CDR3nt: TGTGCCTGTGACCCTTTACTGGGGGATACGGCGGCAGGGCTCATCTTT

d_gene: -
v_gene: TRDV2
j_gene: TRDJ1
abundance: -
CDR3aa: CACDELGRNDKLIF
CDR3nt: TGTGCCTGTGACGAACTTGGGCGGAACGATAAACTCATCTTT

d_gene: TRDD3
v_gene: TRDV2
j_gene: TRDJ1
abundance: -
CDR3aa: CACDFLGDTAAGLIF
CDR3nt: TGTGCCTGTGACTTTCTGGGGGATACGGCGGCAGGGCTCATCTTT

d_gene: TRDD3
v_gene: TRDV2
j_gene: TRDJ1
abundance: hyperexpanded
CDR3aa: CACLLLGDKGDKLIF
CDR3nt: TGTGCCTGTCTTCTACTGGGGGATAAGGGCGATAAACTCATCTTT

d_gene: -
v_gene: TRDV2
j_gene: TRDJ1
abundance: large
CDR3aa: CACDELHGVGGDKLIF
CDR3nt: TGTGCCTGTGACGAACTGCATGGGGTGGGCGGCGATAAACTCATCTTT

d_gene: TRDD3
v_gene: TRDV2
j_gene: TRDJ1
abundance: medium-sized
CDR3aa: CACDTAGGFSDKLIF
CDR3nt: TGTGCCTGTGACACCGCTGGGGGATTTTCCGATAAACTCATCTTT

d_gene: TRDD3
v_gene: TRDV2
j_gene: TRDJ1
abundance: few
CDR3aa: CACDTLGDTTLYTDKLIF
CDR3nt: TGTGCCTGTGACACTCTGGGGGATACCACACTGTACACCGATAAACTCATCTTT

d_gene: TRDD3
v_gene: TRDV3
j_gene: TRDJ1
abundance: -
CDR3aa: CASTPSEVLGDLRVGTDKLIF
CDR3nt: TGTGCCTCCACCCCCTCCGAGGTACTGGGGGATCTTCGGGTGGGCACCGATAAACTCATCTTT

d_gene: TRDD3
v_gene: TRDV2
j_gene: TRDJ1
abundance: medium-sized
CDR3aa: CACDGLLKPTASSLYWGISGDKLIF
CDR3nt: TGTGCCTGTGACGGACTATTAAAACCAACCGCTTCCTCCTTGTACTGGGGGATAAGCGGGGATAAACTCATCTTT

d_gene: TRDD3
v_gene: TRDV2
j_gene: TRDJ1
abundance: many
CDR3aa: CACDTVKIGGYDLYTDKLIF
CDR3nt: TGTGCCTGTGACACCGTAAAAATTGGGGGATACGACCTATACACCGATAAACTCATCTTT

d_gene: TRDD3
v_gene: TRDV2
j_gene: TRDJ1
abundance: medium-sized
CDR3aa: CACDTVGGSLGYTDKLIF
CDR3nt: TGTGCCTGTGACACCGTAGGGGGATCGCTAGGGTACACCGATAAACTCATCTTT

d_gene: -
v_gene: TRDV2
j_gene: TRDJ1
abundance: many
CDR3aa: CACDTLGGGNPPPSTDKLIF
CDR3nt: TGTGCCTGTGACACCCTTGGGGGGGGGAATCCTCCGCCTTCCACCGATAAACTCATCTTT

d_gene: TRDD3
v_gene: TRDV2
j_gene: TRDJ1
abundance: medium-sized
CDR3aa: CACDTVATRGIPEADKLIF
CDR3nt: TGTGCCTGTGACACCGTAGCTACGAGGGGGATACCGGAGGCCGATAAACTCATCTTT

d_gene: TRDD3
v_gene: TRDV2
j_gene: TRDJ1
abundance: -
CDR3aa: CACDPLTGGYAVGGTDKLIF
CDR3nt: TGTGCCTGTGACCCTTTGACTGGGGGATACGCGGTCGGGGGCACCGATAAACTCATCTTT

d_gene: TRDD3
v_gene: TRDV2
j_gene: TRDJ1
abundance: -
CDR3aa: CACDPLLGELNTDKLIF
CDR3nt: TGTGCCTGTGACCCTTTACTGGGGGAACTAAACACCGATAAACTCATCTTT

d_gene: TRDD3
v_gene: TRDV2
j_gene: TRDJ1
abundance: large
CDR3aa: CACDTLLGDTDKLIF
CDR3nt: TGTGCCTGTGACACGCTTCTGGGGGACACCGATAAACTCATCTTT

d_gene: TRDD3
v_gene: TRDV2
j_gene: TRDJ1
abundance: large
CDR3aa: CACESLLGDTQRTDKLIF
CDR3nt: TGTGCCTGTGAATCACTACTGGGGGATACGCAACGGACCGATAAACTCATCTTT

d_gene: TRDD3
v_gene: TRDV2
j_gene: TRDJ1
abundance: few
CDR3aa: CACDPVLGDKGPDRMTDKLIF
CDR3nt: TGTGCCTGTGACCCGGTACTGGGGGATAAGGGACCAGACCGTATGACCGATAAACTCATCTTT

d_gene: TRDD3
v_gene: TRDV2
j_gene: TRDJ1
abundance: -
CDR3aa: CACDTLLGDKGDKLIF
CDR3nt: TGTGCCTGTGACACCCTACTGGGGGATAAGGGCGATAAACTCATCTTT

d_gene: -
v_gene: TRDV2
j_gene: TRDJ1
abundance: hyperexpanded
CDR3aa: CACDTVGTYTDKLIF
CDR3nt: TGTGCCTGTGACACAGTGGGGACGTACACCGATAAACTCATCTTT

d_gene: -
v_gene: TRDV2
j_gene: TRDJ1
abundance: -
CDR3aa: CACDKVGAPVPGKLIF
CDR3nt: TGTGCCTGTGACAAAGTGGGGGCCCCCGTACCCGGTAAACTCATCTTT

d_gene: -
v_gene: TRDV2
j_gene: TRDJ1
abundance: large
CDR3aa: CACDTWGTDKLIF
CDR3nt: TGTGCCTGTGACACCTGGGGCACCGATAAACTCATCTTT

d_gene: TRDD3
v_gene: TRDV2
j_gene: TRDJ1
abundance: few
CDR3aa: CACVPLLGDTDNLIF
CDR3nt: TGTGCCTGTGTCCCGCTCCTGGGGGATACCGATAATCTCATCTTT

d_gene: TRDD3
v_gene: TRDV2
j_gene: TRDJ1
abundance: medium-sized
CDR3aa: CACDSVSTGGRYTDKLIF
CDR3nt: TGTGCCTGTGACTCCGTTAGTACTGGGGGACGGTACACCGATAAACTCATCTTT

d_gene: TRDD3
v_gene: TRDV2
j_gene: TRDJ1
abundance: large
CDR3aa: CACDTILGDTVDRKLIF
CDR3nt: TGTGCCTGTGACACGATACTGGGGGATACGGTGGACCGTAAACTCATCTTT

d_gene: TRDD3
v_gene: TRDV2
j_gene: TRDJ1
abundance: medium-sized
CDR3aa: CACVLVGETGKLIF
CDR3nt: TGTGCCTGTGTCCTAGTGGGGGAGACCGGTAAACTCATCTTT

d_gene: -
v_gene: TRDV2
j_gene: TRDJ1
abundance: large
CDR3aa: CACDTVGAPGTDKLIF
CDR3nt: TGTGCCTGTGACACCGTGGGGGCCCCGGGGACCGATAAACTCATCTTT

d_gene: TRDD3
v_gene: TRDV2
j_gene: TRDJ1
abundance: medium-sized
CDR3aa: CACDTVAGGPQYTDKLIF
CDR3nt: TGTGCCTGTGACACCGTCGCTGGGGGACCTCAGTACACCGATAAACTCATCTTT

d_gene: TRDD3
v_gene: TRDV2
j_gene: TRDJ1
abundance: few
CDR3aa: CACDPLALPGRSTGGYASYTDKLIF
CDR3nt: TGTGCCTGTGACCCCCTGGCGCTTCCCGGCCGAAGTACTGGGGGATACGCTTCGTACACCGATAAACTCATCTTT

d_gene: -
v_gene: TRDV2
j_gene: TRDJ1
abundance: medium-sized
CDR3aa: CACDTVGGASGRKLIF
CDR3nt: TGTGCCTGTGACACCGTGGGTGGGGCCTCTGGGAGAAAACTCATCTTT

d_gene: -
v_gene: TRDV2
j_gene: TRDJ1
abundance: few
CDR3aa: CACDWGIYTDKLIF
CDR3nt: TGTGCCTGTGACTGGGGCATATACACCGATAAACTCATCTTT

d_gene: -
v_gene: TRDV2
j_gene: TRDJ1
abundance: medium-sized
CDR3aa: CACDPLPGQYTDKLIF
CDR3nt: TGTGCCTGTGACCCCCTGCCCGGTCAGTACACCGATAAACTCATCTTT

d_gene: TRDD3
v_gene: TRDV2
j_gene: TRDJ3
abundance: few
CDR3aa: CACDPAVSRTGDPGSWDTRQMFF
CDR3nt: TGTGCCTGTGACCCGGCAGTTTCGCGTACTGGGGACCCAGGCTCCTGGGACACCCGTCAGATGTTTTTC

d_gene: TRDD3
v_gene: TRDV2
j_gene: TRDJ1
abundance: many
CDR3aa: CACDTVGYGGTDKLIF
CDR3nt: TGTGCCTGTGACACCGTGGGATACGGGGGGACCGATAAACTCATCTTT

d_gene: TRDD3
v_gene: TRDV2
j_gene: TRDJ3
abundance: -
CDR3aa: CACDAIVLGGLSPWDTRQMFF
CDR3nt: TGTGCCTGTGACGCCATAGTACTGGGGGGCCTAAGCCCCTGGGACACCCGACAGATGTTTTTC

d_gene: TRDD3
v_gene: TRDV2
j_gene: TRDJ1
abundance: few
CDR3aa: CACFPLGVDTDKLIF
CDR3nt: TGTGCCTGTTTCCCTCTGGGGGTTGACACCGATAAACTCATCTTT

d_gene: TRDD3
v_gene: TRDV2
j_gene: TRDJ1
abundance: -
CDR3aa: CACDFLLGDRTDKLIF
CDR3nt: TGTGCCTGTGACTTTCTTCTGGGGGATCGCACCGATAAACTCATCTTT

d_gene: TRDD3
v_gene: TRDV2
j_gene: TRDJ1
abundance: medium-sized
CDR3aa: CACDILGDSGLNDDKLIF
CDR3nt: TGTGCCTGTGATATACTGGGGGATAGTGGGCTAAATGACGATAAACTCATCTTT